The rows below give T cell receptor beta chains drawn from one sample of a study of cytomegalovirus exposure and HLA in healthy donors. Profiled with immunoSEQ multiplex PCR; TCRdb holds only in-frame clones, not every one. The sample consists of more than 95,000 clones, about 73% of them appearing once. Sequencing was carried out using PBMCs. The receptors come from a woman in her forties or fifties in good health and CMV-seropositive. Both conserved end residues are part of each CDR3. Fields, in order: J gene, clone size, D gene, V gene, CDR3 DNA, CDR3 protein. The D gene is left open where the match is weak. Size values are once, few and many counts, or a class for expanded clones, and some rows have none.

TRBJ1-6	few	TRBD1	TRBV7-9	TGTTCCAGCAGCCTCTTGACAGGGGTTGGTTCACCCCTCCACTTT	CSSSLLTGVGSPLHF
TRBJ2-3	NA	NA	TRBV4-3	TGCGCCAGCAGCCAAGACTATGGGGGGGCATTTAGAGATACGCAGTATTTT	CASSQDYGGAFRDTQYF
TRBJ2-5	few	TRBD1	TRBV6-4	TGTGCCAGCAGTGATCACCGGGACAGGGCCCAAGAGACCCAGTACTTC	CASSDHRDRAQETQYF
TRBJ2-5	NA	TRBD2	TRBV6-1	TGTGCCAACCGCGGGGGGAAAGAGACCCAGTACTTC	CANRGGKETQYF
TRBJ2-3	NA	NA	TRBV6-5	TGTGCCAGCAGTCCGCTTAGTAGGGGGACAGATACGCAGTATTTT	CASSPLSRGTDTQYF
TRBJ2-6	NA	NA	TRBV19	TGTGCCAGTAGTCCCGGGAAGAGGTTGGGGGCCAACGTCCTGACTTTC	CASSPGKRLGANVLTF
TRBJ1-4	NA	TRBD1	TRBV15	TGTGCCACCTGGGCGGGCACAGGGGTGGTTGAAAAACTGTTTTTT	CATWAGTGVVEKLFF
TRBJ2-7	NA	TRBD1	TRBV16	TGTGCCAGCAGCCAATCCAGGGGGTTCGCCGAGCAGTACTTC	CASSQSRGFAEQYF
TRBJ2-7	NA	TRBD1	TRBV10-3	TGTGCCATCAGTGGGGACAGGGCCTGGGGGCAGTACTTC	CAISGDRAWGQYF
TRBJ1-6	NA	NA	TRBV25-1	TGTGCCAGCAGGCAGACAGGATATAATTCACCCCTCCACTTT	CASRQTGYNSPLHF
TRBJ1-2	NA	TRBD1	TRBV25-1	TGTGCCAGCAGCGAGACAGGGGGCGCCGATGGCTACACCTTC	CASSETGGADGYTF
TRBJ2-2	NA	TRBD1	TRBV11-2	TGTGCCAGCAGCTTACGAGGACAGGGGGCGAACACCGGGGAGCTGTTTTTT	CASSLRGQGANTGELFF
TRBJ2-7	once	TRBD2	TRBV5-6	TGTGCCAGCAGCTTAATCGCGGCGGGGGGCCGTCTAATCCCCTACGAGCAGTACTTC	CASSLIAAGGRLIPYEQYF
TRBJ2-3	NA	TRBD2	TRBV5-4	TGTGCCAGCAGCTTGACTAGCGGGGGCCCCACAGATACGCAGTATTTT	CASSLTSGGPTDTQYF
TRBJ2-7	NA	NA	TRBV5-8	TGTGCCAGCAGCTCCACATTCTACGAGCAGTACTTC	CASSSTFYEQYF
TRBJ1-5	few	TRBD1	TRBV15	TGTGCCACCAGCAGAGAAGCTCCGGGACAGTATAGCAATCAGCCCCAGCATTTT	CATSREAPGQYSNQPQHF
TRBJ1-2	NA	NA	TRBV19	TGTGCCAGTAGTATGTCCGCGACCCGGAGAACCCAATTCTATGGCTACACCTTC	CASSMSATRRTQFYGYTF
TRBJ2-5	NA	TRBD1	TRBV19	TGTGCCAGTAGTGGGACAGGGGGCTACGAAGAGACCCAGTACTTC	CASSGTGGYEETQYF
TRBJ1-5	NA	NA	TRBV5-4	TGTGCCTGGGGTCCAAGGGAGGGGCAGCCCCAGCATTTT	CAWGPREGQPQHF
TRBJ2-2	NA	TRBD1	TRBV6-5	TGTGCCAGCAATACCCGGGACAGGGCGACCGGGGAGCTGTTTTTT	CASNTRDRATGELFF
TRBJ2-3	NA	TRBD1	TRBV6-6	TGTGCCAGCAGTGGGACAGGGAAAATTTTGGATACGCAGTATTTT	CASSGTGKILDTQYF
TRBJ1-2	NA	NA	TRBV4-2	TGTGCCAGCAGCCAAGAGGGCAGGGCCTATGGCTACACCTTC	CASSQEGRAYGYTF
TRBJ1-1	NA	NA	TRBV19	TGTGCCAGTAGCCCCGGGGGGGGAGTTGGTGCTTTCTTT	CASSPGGGVGAFF
TRBJ2-7	once	TRBD2	TRBV2	TGTGCCAGCAGACTAGGGACTAGCGGGGGCTACGAGCAGTACTTC	CASRLGTSGGYEQYF
TRBJ1-2	NA	NA	TRBV28	TGTGCCAGCAGTTTTTACTCTAGCTATGGCTACACCTTC	CASSFYSSYGYTF
TRBJ2-7	NA	TRBD1	TRBV5-8	TGTGCCAGCAGGGGCCGGACAGGTAACGAGCAGTACTTC	CASRGRTGNEQYF
TRBJ1-1	once	TRBD1	TRBV12-5	TGTGCTAGTGGTAGACAGGGGAACACTGAAGCTTTCTTT	CASGRQGNTEAFF
TRBJ1-4	NA	NA	TRBV5-1	TGCGCCAGCAGCCAAACGGACTGGGATGAAAAACTGTTTTTT	CASSQTDWDEKLFF
TRBJ1-2	once	NA	TRBV30	TGTGCCTGGAGCCATGGGGGGGATACCGGCTACACCTTC	CAWSHGGDTGYTF
TRBJ1-2	NA	NA	TRBV2	TGTGCCAGCAGGGATCAATGGGGGGTAGGCTACACCTTC	CASRDQWGVGYTF
TRBJ2-3	few	NA	TRBV19	TGTGCCAGTAGTACAGCGACTAGCACAGATACGCAGTATTTT	CASSTATSTDTQYF
TRBJ1-3	NA	TRBD1	TRBV7-9	TGTTCCAGCAGCTTACGGACAGGTCGTTCTGGAAACACCATATATTTT	CSSSLRTGRSGNTIYF
TRBJ1-2	NA	NA	TRBV4-1	TGCGCCAGCAGCCAAGCTCCTCAGGGGACCTATGGCTACACCTTC	CASSQAPQGTYGYTF
TRBJ2-7	NA	TRBD1	TRBV5-4	TGTGCCAGCAGCCGCCCCGGACAGGGGGCCTACGAGCAGTACTTC	CASSRPGQGAYEQYF
TRBJ1-2	NA	TRBD1	TRBV7-2	TGTGCCAGCAGCTCACGGGACAGGGGGCGAGGCTACACCTTC	CASSSRDRGRGYTF
TRBJ1-5	NA	TRBD1	TRBV6-5	TGTGCCAGCAGCCGACAGGGGGGCAATCAGCCCCAGCATTTT	CASSRQGGNQPQHF
TRBJ2-7	NA	NA	TRBV7-8	TGTTCCAGCAGCCCAGCGGCCTACGAGCAGTACTTC	CSSSPAAYEQYF
TRBJ2-2	once	TRBD2	TRBV7-2	TGTGCCAGCAGACCAGCGGGGACTAACACCGGGGAGCTGTTTTTT	CASRPAGTNTGELFF
TRBJ1-2	NA	TRBD1	TRBV7-9	TGTGCCAGCACCCAGGGGGGCGACTATGGCTACACCTTC	CASTQGGDYGYTF
TRBJ1-1	few	NA	TRBV5-1	TGCGCCAGCAGCTCCGACAGACATGAAGCTTTCTTT	CASSSDRHEAFF
TRBJ2-3	NA	NA	TRBV7-9	TGTGCCAGCAGCCACGGGGGAAGCACAGATACGCAGTATTTT	CASSHGGSTDTQYF
TRBJ2-5	once	NA	TRBV7-7	TGTGCCAGCAGCTTAGTTGGAGGGTGGGCCGAGACCCAGTACTTC	CASSLVGGWAETQYF